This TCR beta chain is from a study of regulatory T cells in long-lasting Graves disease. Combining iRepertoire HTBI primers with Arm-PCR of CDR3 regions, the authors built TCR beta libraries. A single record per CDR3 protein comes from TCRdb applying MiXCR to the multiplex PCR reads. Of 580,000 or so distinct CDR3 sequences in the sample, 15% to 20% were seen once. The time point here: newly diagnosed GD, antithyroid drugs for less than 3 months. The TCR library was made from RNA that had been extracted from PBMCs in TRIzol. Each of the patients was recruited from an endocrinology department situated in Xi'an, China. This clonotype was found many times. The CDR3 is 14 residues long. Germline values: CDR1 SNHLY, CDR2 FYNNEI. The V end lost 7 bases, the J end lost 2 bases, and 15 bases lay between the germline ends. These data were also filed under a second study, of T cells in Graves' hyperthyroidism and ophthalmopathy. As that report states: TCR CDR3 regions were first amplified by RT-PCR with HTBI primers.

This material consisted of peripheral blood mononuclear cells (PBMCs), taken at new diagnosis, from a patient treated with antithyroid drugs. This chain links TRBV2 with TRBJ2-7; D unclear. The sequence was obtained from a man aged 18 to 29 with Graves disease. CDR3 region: CASTLEPGTYEQYF. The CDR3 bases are TGTGCCAGCACCCTCGAGCCAGGTACCTACGAGCAGTACTTC.